These T cell receptor beta chains were read from a single sample in a study of blood T cells in healthy people across ages. TCRdb re-called the 5' RACE reads through MiXCR, storing one row per CDR3 protein. In the table there are fewer than 900,000 distinct CDR3 sequences, around 36% of which are singletons. Sequencing was carried out using blood. These receptors all stem from a man younger than 35 in good health. CDR3s include the opening cysteine and the closing phenylalanine or tryptophan. The D gene is left open where the match is weak. Clone size is not always given. Where it is, it says once, few, many or a class for expanded clones.

V gene	clone size	D gene	J gene	CDR3 DNA	CDR3 protein
TRBV12-3/TRBV12-4	NA	TRBD1	TRBJ1-1	TGTGCCAGCAGTTTACAGGGGGCCCAGGCTGAAGCTTTCTTT	CASSLQGAQAEAFF
TRBV5-1	NA	NA	TRBJ2-5	TGCGCCAGCAGCTTGTATCCGTCGGGTGAGCAGTACTTC	CASSLYPSGEQYF
TRBV7-9	NA	NA	TRBJ1-1	TGTGCCAGCAGCTTTGGCAGCGGGAACACTGAAGCTTTCTTT	CASSFGSGNTEAFF
TRBV13	NA	NA	TRBJ1-5	TGTGCCAGCAGCTTAGGCCGCGAGCCCCAGCATTTT	CASSLGREPQHF
TRBV7-2	NA	TRBD1	TRBJ2-4	TGTGCCAGCAGCCCGGGACAGGGGATGAACATTCAGTACTTC	CASSPGQGMNIQYF
TRBV7-2	many	NA	TRBJ1-5	TGTGCCAGCAGCCCAGGGGCGCGGGGGCTGAGTCAGCCCCAGCATTTT	CASSPGARGLSQPQHF
TRBV7-9	once	TRBD1	TRBJ1-3	TGTGCCAGCAGCACAAGGAACAGGGGGCTTGGAAACACCATATATTTT	CASSTRNRGLGNTIYF
TRBV10-3	few	NA	TRBJ2-7	TGTGCCATCAGAGGTACAGGGAGTGAGCAGTACTTC	CAIRGTGSEQYF
TRBV24-1	NA	NA	TRBJ1-1	TGTGCCACCAGTGGGACGAAAGGGGGAGAGGCTGAAGCTTTCTTT	CATSGTKGGEAEAFF
TRBV5-8	NA	NA	TRBJ2-7	TGTGCCAGCAGCTTGGTCTTCGGGGAAACCGGCGACGAGCAGTACTTC	CASSLVFGETGDEQYF
TRBV7-9	few	TRBD1	TRBJ2-4	TGTGCCAGCAGCTTGGCCTCAGGGGGCGTTGGAAACATTCAGTACTTC	CASSLASGGVGNIQYF
TRBV28	NA	NA	TRBJ1-6	TGTGCCAGCAGCCCCCTGCCGGCTGGAGGATCACCCCTCCACTTT	CASSPLPAGGSPLHF
TRBV9	NA	NA	TRBJ1-1	TGTGCCAGCAGCGTAGGTCGGGGGGCGGGTGAAGCTTTCTTT	CASSVGRGAGEAFF
TRBV7-2	many	NA	TRBJ1-6	TGTGCCAGCAGCTTGAGGAATTCACCCCTCCACTTT	CASSLRNSPLHF
TRBV7-9	NA	NA	TRBJ1-5	TGTGCCAGCCGCTTGAGTGGCCCCCCGGAGCCCCAGCATTTT	CASRLSGPPEPQHF
TRBV3-1	NA	TRBD1	TRBJ1-1	TGTGCCAGCAGCCAAGGGGACAGGGGCACTGAAGCTTTCTTT	CASSQGDRGTEAFF
TRBV7-2	many	NA	TRBJ2-1	TGTGCCAGCAGCTTCGGAGCGGGCTCCTACAATGAGCAGTTCTTC	CASSFGAGSYNEQFF